The 22 T cell receptor beta chains below come from one sample, sequenced in a study of blood T cell repertoires in COVID-19. Assay used: immunoSEQ multiplex PCR; TCRdb lists only in-frame clones, some missing. The sample shows approximately 300,000 clones, 85% of them seen only once. Sample: PBMCs or T cells enriched from blood (not recorded which). These TCRs come from a woman aged 25 to 39 who had been exposed to COVID-19.

This chain links TRBV19 with TRBJ1-2; D possibly corresponds to TRBD1 (5 bases). Trimming stripped 3 bases from V and 8 bases from J, with 16 bases between. The CDR3 covers 14 residues. CDR1 is LNHDA, CDR2 SQIVND, per germline (reference sequence). The CDR3 loop is CASSMVPGVGGYTF. For the CDR3, the DNA is TGTGCCAGTAGTATGGTTCCGGGGGTGGGAGGCTACACCTTC.

The genes are TRBV12-3 or TRBV12-4 and TRBJ1-2, with a tentative D call TRBD1 (6 bases). The CDR3 has 12 amino acids. Between the trimmed V and J ends, which lost 3 bases and 8 bases, there was a span of 10 bases. CDR3 amino acids: CASSLGGQGYTF. Written as DNA, the CDR3 is TGTGCCAGCAGTTTGGGGGGGCAAGGCTACACCTTC.

This clone has only one observation. This chain links TRBV29-1 with TRBJ1-2, with D unresolved. The CDR3 runs 13 residues. Trimming cost V 2 bases and J 0 bases, with 7 bases left between them. Germline lookup yields CDR1 SQVTM and CDR2 ANQGSEA. The CDR3 DNA reads TGCAGCGTTGAAAAACGGTCTAACTATGGCTACACCTTC. Translation gives CSVEKRSNYGYTF. Supplemented by reference TRBV29-1 and TRBJ1-2, the full variable domain reads SAVISQKPSRDICQRGTSLTIQCQVDSQVTMMFWYRQQPGQSLTLIATANQGSEATYESGFVIDKFPISRPNLTFSTLTVSNMSPEDSSIYLCSVEKRSNYGYTFGSGTRLTVV.

This sequence joins TRBV5-1 and TRBJ1-1; D is uncertain. V lost 0 bases and J 0 bases, leaving 12 bases between the germline ends. This CDR3 spans 16 amino acids. Germline V gene lookup returns CDR1 SGHRS and CDR2 YFSETQ. The CDR3 bases are TGCGCCAGCAGCTTGGGGCGGGGTGACATGAACACTGAAGCTTTCTTT. This gives the protein CASSLGRGDMNTEAFF.

With regard to this clone: One junction end disagrees with the germline gene, perhaps due to a read error. This chain links TRBV11-1 with TRBJ1-5; 8 bases fit TRBD1. The CDR3 contains 12 residues. CDR1 and CDR2 from the germline V gene are SGHAT and FQDESV (reference sequence). The CDR3 nucleotides read TGTGCCGGCAGACAGGGGAATCAGCCCCAGCATTTT. Its translation is CAGRQGNQPQHF. Filled out from reference TRBV11-1 and TRBJ1-5, the complete variable domain reads EAEVAQSPRYKITEKSQAVAFWCDPISGHATLYWYRQILGQGPELLVQFQDESVVDDSQLPKDRFSAERLKGVDSTLKIQPAELGDSAMYLCAGRQGNQPQHFGDGTRLSIL.

The rearrangement uses TRBV3-1 (or the pseudogene TRBV3-2) and TRBJ2-2; D uncertain. Germline lookup yields CDR1 LGHDT and CDR2 YNNKEL (reference sequence). This CDR3 comprises 14 residues. V lost 5 bases to trimming and J lost 1 base, with 8 bases between them. DNA for the CDR3: TGTGCCAGCAGCACGCGACAGAACACCGGGGAGCTGTTTTTT. It is translated as CASSTRQNTGELFF.

This chain uses TRBV30 with TRBJ1-3, with 10 bases matching TRBD1. Germline values: CDR1 GTSNPN, CDR2 SVGIG (reference sequence). The CDR3 runs to 15 residues. Losses at the gene ends were 3 bases for V and 2 bases for J; bases not matched to a gene: 4. In DNA, the CDR3 is TGTGCCTGGAGAAGACAGGGGGCACCTGGAAACACCATATATTTT. As protein: CAWRRQGAPGNTIYF.

The chain links TRBV6-5 to TRBJ1-3; tentatively, D is TRBD1 (5 bases). The germline V and J ends were trimmed by 2 bases and 2 bases, with 10 bases remaining between them. CDR3 length: 15 amino acids. CDR1 MNHEY and CDR2 SVGAGI come from the germline V gene. The CDR3 DNA follows: TGTGCCAGCAGTTACCGCGGAGGGGCTGGAAACACCATATATTTT. Residues: CASSYRGGAGNTIYF.

The J gene is TRBJ2-1, the V gene TRBV25-1, with 12 nucleotides matching TRBD2. This CDR3 contains 17 residues. Germline V gene lookup returns CDR1 MGHDK and CDR2 SYGVNS. The junction had 13 bases not matched to a gene; V was cut back by 3 bases and J by 10 bases. This CDR3 reads CASSDTSGGPKTTEQFF. As DNA, the CDR3 is TGTGCCAGCAGTGACACTAGCGGGGGGCCGAAAACGACGGAGCAGTTCTTC.

The V and J genes are TRBV28 and TRBJ2-7, with 7 bases fitting TRBD1. This CDR3 comprises 14 residues. Per germline, CDR1 MDHEN and CDR2 SYDVKM. V lost 5 bases to trimming and J lost 7 bases; unmatched junction nucleotides: 11. The CDR3 bases are TGTGCCAGCAGTCGGGGACAGCCGGGTAGGGAGCAGTACTTC. Translated, it gives CASSRGQPGREQYF.

The chain recombines TRBV6-5 with TRBJ2-1; D is uncertain. Trimming took 7 bases from V and 0 from J, leaving 7 bases between them. Per germline, CDR1 MNHEY and CDR2 SVGAGI. The CDR3 loop spans 13 amino acids. The CDR3 DNA reads as TGTGCCAGCAACTTGAGCTCCTACAATGAGCAGTTCTTC. Its translation: CASNLSSYNEQFF.

The chain has TRBV6-1 and TRBJ2-7; 8 bases are shared with TRBD1. The CDR3 consists of 16 residues. Trimming at V came to 4 bases and at J to 4 bases, leaving 12 bases not matched to a gene. Germline CDR1 reads MNHNS; CDR2 reads SASEGT. CDR3 nucleotide sequence: TGTGCCAGCAGTGGCCTAACGGGACAGGTCGAATACGAGCAGTACTTC. Translation gives CASSGLTGQVEYEQYF.

The chain links TRBV9 to TRBJ1-1; D gene unclear. Trimming left V 3 bases short and J 1 base short, with 4 bases between. The CDR3 spans 12 residues. Germline values: CDR1 SGDLS, CDR2 YYNGEE. This CDR3 reads CASSDWNTEAFF. As DNA, the CDR3 is TGTGCCAGCAGCGACTGGAACACTGAAGCTTTCTTT.

The rearrangement links TRBV4-1 to TRBJ2-1; tentatively, D is TRBD1 (6 bases). CDR1 is MGHRA and CDR2 is YSYEKL in the germline V gene. The CDR3 length is 13 residues. V lost 4 bases to trimming and J lost 7 bases, with 11 bases between them. The CDR3 spells CASSPGARNEQFF. CDR3 coding DNA: TGCGCCAGCAGCCCAGGGGCTAGAAATGAGCAGTTCTTC.

The chain is built from TRBV19 and TRBJ2-7; 7 bases match TRBD1. The trim removed 6 bases at V and 4 bases at J, leaving 9 bases unmatched. Germline values: CDR1 LNHDA, CDR2 SQIVND (reference sequence). The CDR3 has 14 residues. CDR3 protein: CASSLKTGRYEQYF. The CDR3, as DNA: TGTGCCAGTAGCCTCAAGACAGGGCGGTACGAGCAGTACTTC. Complete variable domain (other parts from reference TRBV19 and TRBJ2-7): DGGITQSPKYLFRKEGQNVTLSCEQNLNHDAMYWYRQDPGQGLRLIYYSQIVNDFQKGDIAEGYSVSREKKESFPLTVTSAQKNPTAFYLCASSLKTGRYEQYFGPGTRLTVT.

J is TRBJ1-1 and V is TRBV9, with 11 bases fitting TRBD1. V trimming: 4 bases; J trimming: 1 base; junction bases outside the gene matches: 3. This CDR3 region has 15 residues. In germline, CDR1 is SGDLS, CDR2 YYNGEE. In DNA, the CDR3 is TGTGCCAGCAGCACGGACAGGGGGCGGAACACTGAAGCTTTCTTT. It is translated as CASSTDRGRNTEAFF.

V gene TRBV28 combines with J gene TRBJ2-5; D not certain. The V gene's germline CDR1 is MDHEN and CDR2 SYDVKM. The CDR3 totals 11 residues. Deletions cut 6 bases from V and 5 bases from J, with 7 bases between. Here the CDR3 reads CASSFLETQYF. For the CDR3, the DNA is TGTGCCAGCAGCTTCCTGGAGACCCAGTACTTC.

V is TRBV7-2 and J is TRBJ2-4; D not resolved. The V gene lost 1 base and the J gene lost 7 bases, with 14 bases spanning the gap. This CDR3 is built from 15 residues. CDR1 is SGHTA, CDR2 FQGNSA, per germline. CDR3: CASSLGPQAPNIQYF. The CDR3 DNA reads TGTGCCAGCAGCTTAGGTCCCCAGGCGCCTAACATTCAGTACTTC.

The sample holds one count of this clone. J is TRBJ2-7 and V is TRBV28, with D perhaps matching TRBD1 (7 bases). The germline CDR1 and CDR2 sequences are MDHEN and SYDVKM. V was shortened by 5 bases and J by 4 bases, with 21 bases between the two germline ends. The CDR3 has 16 residues. Written as DNA, the CDR3 is TGTGCCAGCAGTGGTGACAGGGACTTTTCAACTTACGAGCAGTACTTC. This encodes CASSGDRDFSTYEQYF.

This clone appeared once. The CDR3 coding sequence is TGTGCCACCTGGGGGGAGGTGGGGAATCGCACAGATACGCAGTATTTT. Translating it yields CATWGEVGNRTDTQYF. The V gene is TRBV10-3, the J gene TRBJ2-3; a weak D match, TRBD2 (6 bases). This CDR3 region has 16 residues. Germline values: CDR1 ENHRY, CDR2 SYGVKD. V lost 10 bases to trimming and J lost 1 base, with 21 bases between them.

The chain joins TRBV9 to TRBJ2-7; D unresolved. The CDR3 spans 13 residues. The V end lost 5 bases, the J end lost 0 bases, and 9 bases lay between the germline ends. Germline CDR1 SGDLS, CDR2 YYNGEE. The CDR3 is CASRAESSYEQYF. The CDR3 DNA reads as TGTGCCAGCAGGGCGGAAAGCTCCTACGAGCAGTACTTC.

The CDR3 region is CASSQQGAREAFF. CDR3 bases: TGTGCCAGCAGTCAACAGGGGGCGAGGGAAGCTTTCTTT. This sequence joins TRBV2 and TRBJ1-1; 9 bases agree with TRBD1. The CDR3 extends over 13 amino acids. J was trimmed by 8 bases and V by 5 bases; bases with no gene match: 6. Looked up from germline, CDR1 is SNHLY and CDR2 is FYNNEI.